Listed below are T cell receptor beta chains from one sample, sequenced in a study of blood T cell repertoires in COVID-19. Measured with immunoSEQ multiplex PCR; TCRdb has only the in-frame clones, and not every one. The table has some 99,000 clones, about three quarters seen once. Sequencing was performed on peripheral blood. The source of these receptors is a human donor in a cohort sampled during active or convalescent COVID-19. Both conserved end residues are trimmed from each CDR3. D genes are given only for firm matches.

J gene: TRBJ2-1; D gene: TRBD2; V gene: TRBV27; CDR3 protein: ASRDLAGGNNEQF
J gene: TRBJ2-1; D gene: TRBD2; V gene: TRBV7-8; CDR3 protein: ASSLEVLAGSYNEQF
J gene: TRBJ1-1; D gene: .; V gene: TRBV4-1; CDR3 protein: ASSQLGWGRA
J gene: TRBJ2-1; D gene: .; V gene: TRBV6-2/TRBV6-3; CDR3 protein: ASSYGLAAYGEQF
J gene: TRBJ1-3; D gene: .; V gene: TRBV3-1/TRBV3-2; CDR3 protein: ASSQGQGTFSGNTIY
J gene: TRBJ2-1; D gene: TRBD1; V gene: TRBV9; CDR3 protein: ASSLTGAPYNEQF
J gene: TRBJ2-7; D gene: TRBD2; V gene: TRBV27; CDR3 protein: ANLPPLAGGAYEQY
J gene: TRBJ1-3; D gene: TRBD1; V gene: TRBV19; CDR3 protein: ASSAGTARNTIY
J gene: TRBJ1-2; D gene: .; V gene: TRBV25-1; CDR3 protein: ASRANGDYGYT
J gene: TRBJ2-7; D gene: TRBD1; V gene: TRBV4-2; CDR3 protein: ASSWGPGQGKYEQY
J gene: TRBJ2-7; D gene: .; V gene: TRBV11-2; CDR3 protein: ASSLGQQALFGEQY
J gene: TRBJ2-6; D gene: .; V gene: TRBV7-9; CDR3 protein: ASSDIQATGANVLT
J gene: TRBJ1-6; D gene: TRBD1; V gene: TRBV6-5; CDR3 protein: ASSSGGATSYSPLH
J gene: TRBJ2-5; D gene: TRBD2; V gene: TRBV4-1; CDR3 protein: ASSQEGRALETQY
J gene: TRBJ1-2; D gene: .; V gene: TRBV14; CDR3 protein: ASSQASSAVDT
J gene: TRBJ1-1; D gene: .; V gene: TRBV10-3; CDR3 protein: AISESKQVAGTEAF
J gene: TRBJ1-1; D gene: .; V gene: TRBV6-2/TRBV6-3; CDR3 protein: ASSFVPGHLNTEAF
J gene: TRBJ2-1; D gene: .; V gene: TRBV20-1; CDR3 protein: SASRGLTQF
J gene: TRBJ2-5; D gene: .; V gene: TRBV6-5; CDR3 protein: ASSRGLQQETQY
J gene: TRBJ2-1; D gene: TRBD2; V gene: TRBV19; CDR3 protein: ASSYRTSGSSGLVEQF
J gene: TRBJ2-1; D gene: TRBD2; V gene: TRBV10-3; CDR3 protein: AISTRTRTYNEQF
J gene: TRBJ2-5; D gene: TRBD1; V gene: TRBV7-8; CDR3 protein: ASSLDRTGGPETQY
J gene: TRBJ2-7; D gene: .; V gene: TRBV6-5; CDR3 protein: ASSQQGSSYEQY
J gene: TRBJ2-7; D gene: TRBD1; V gene: TRBV7-9; CDR3 protein: ASSRDRGLSFEQY
J gene: TRBJ2-3; D gene: TRBD2; V gene: TRBV7-9; CDR3 protein: ASSLASGGADTQY
J gene: TRBJ2-3; D gene: .; V gene: TRBV24-1; CDR3 protein: ATSDSPTRIADTQY
J gene: TRBJ2-4; D gene: TRBD1; V gene: TRBV7-2; CDR3 protein: ASSLQGAEGKNIQY
J gene: TRBJ2-2; D gene: .; V gene: TRBV5-1; CDR3 protein: ASSLVGTSTPGSGELF
J gene: TRBJ1-1; D gene: .; V gene: TRBV7-2; CDR3 protein: ASSLLTVLNTEAF
J gene: TRBJ1-1; D gene: .; V gene: TRBV9; CDR3 protein: ASSVDGQMNTEAF
J gene: TRBJ2-7; D gene: TRBD1; V gene: TRBV19; CDR3 protein: ASSIVAGQGATEQY
J gene: TRBJ1-6; D gene: .; V gene: TRBV7-6; CDR3 protein: ASSSDTYGSPLH
J gene: TRBJ1-2; D gene: .; V gene: TRBV5-4; CDR3 protein: ASSLLRDGYT
J gene: TRBJ2-1; D gene: .; V gene: TRBV28; CDR3 protein: ASSFHPVSSYNEQF
J gene: TRBJ2-4; D gene: TRBD2; V gene: TRBV2; CDR3 protein: ASNSGGAGENIQY
J gene: TRBJ2-3; D gene: TRBD1; V gene: TRBV12-5; CDR3 protein: ASGLGQGSDTQY
J gene: TRBJ2-7; D gene: .; V gene: TRBV7-2; CDR3 protein: ASSLGTTSYEQY
J gene: TRBJ2-1; D gene: .; V gene: TRBV5-1; CDR3 protein: ASSLPPGEWF
J gene: TRBJ1-1; D gene: .; V gene: TRBV3-1/TRBV3-2; CDR3 protein: ASRGGTEAF
J gene: TRBJ2-7; D gene: TRBD2; V gene: TRBV4-3; CDR3 protein: ASSTGSPGLAGAYEQY
J gene: TRBJ2-1; D gene: TRBD1; V gene: TRBV27; CDR3 protein: ASSRTGTYNEQF
J gene: TRBJ2-5; D gene: .; V gene: TRBV16; CDR3 protein: ASSFYRAETQY
J gene: TRBJ2-7; D gene: TRBD2; V gene: TRBV9; CDR3 protein: ASSASGTSGEQY